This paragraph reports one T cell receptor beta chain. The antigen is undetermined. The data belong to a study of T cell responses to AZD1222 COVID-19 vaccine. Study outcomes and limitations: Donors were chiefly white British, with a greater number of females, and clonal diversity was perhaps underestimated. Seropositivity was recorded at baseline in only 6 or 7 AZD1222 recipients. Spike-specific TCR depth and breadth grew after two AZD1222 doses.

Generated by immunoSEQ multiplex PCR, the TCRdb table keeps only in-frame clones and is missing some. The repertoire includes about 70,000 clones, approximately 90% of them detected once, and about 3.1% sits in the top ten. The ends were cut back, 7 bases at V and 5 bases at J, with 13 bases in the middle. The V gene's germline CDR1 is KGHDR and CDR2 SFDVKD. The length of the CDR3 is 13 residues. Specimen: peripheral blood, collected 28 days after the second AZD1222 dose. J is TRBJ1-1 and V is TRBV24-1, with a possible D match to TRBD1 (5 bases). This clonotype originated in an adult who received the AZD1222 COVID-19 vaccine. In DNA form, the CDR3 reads TGTGCCACCAGGGGCGGGGGGAGGACTGAAGCTTTCTTT. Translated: CATRGGGRTEAFF.